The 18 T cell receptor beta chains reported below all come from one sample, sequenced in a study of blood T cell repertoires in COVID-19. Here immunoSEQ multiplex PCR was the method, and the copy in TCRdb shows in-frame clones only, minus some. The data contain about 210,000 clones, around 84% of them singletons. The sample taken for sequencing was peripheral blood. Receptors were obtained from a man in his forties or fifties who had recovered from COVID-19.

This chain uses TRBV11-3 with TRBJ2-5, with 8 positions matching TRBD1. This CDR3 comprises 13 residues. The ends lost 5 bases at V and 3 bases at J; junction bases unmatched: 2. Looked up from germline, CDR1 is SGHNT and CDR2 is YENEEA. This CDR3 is CASSPDREETQYF. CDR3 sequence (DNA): TGTGCCAGCAGCCCGGACAGGGAAGAGACCCAGTACTTC. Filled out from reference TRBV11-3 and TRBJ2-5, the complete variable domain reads EAGVVQSPRYKIIEKKQPVAFWCNPISGHNTLYWYLQNLGQGPELLIRYENEEAVDDSQLPKDRFSAERLKGVDSTLKIQPAELGDSAVYLCASSPDREETQYFGPGTRLLVL.

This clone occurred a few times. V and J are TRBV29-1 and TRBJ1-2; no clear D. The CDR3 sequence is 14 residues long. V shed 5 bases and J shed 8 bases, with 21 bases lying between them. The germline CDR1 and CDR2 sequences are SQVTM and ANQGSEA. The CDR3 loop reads CSVLSGFQSRGYTF. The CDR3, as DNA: TGCAGCGTTTTATCGGGTTTCCAGTCTCGGGGCTACACCTTC.

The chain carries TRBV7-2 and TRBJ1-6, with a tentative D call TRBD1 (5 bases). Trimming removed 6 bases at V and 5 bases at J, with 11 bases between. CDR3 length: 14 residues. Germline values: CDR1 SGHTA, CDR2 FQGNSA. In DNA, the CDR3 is TGTGCCAGCAGGAAAGGGGTCGATAATTCACCCCTCCACTTT. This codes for CASRKGVDNSPLHF.

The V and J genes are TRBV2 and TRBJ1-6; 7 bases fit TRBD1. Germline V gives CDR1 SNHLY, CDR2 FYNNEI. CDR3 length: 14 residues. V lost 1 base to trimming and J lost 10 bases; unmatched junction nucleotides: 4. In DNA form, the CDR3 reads TGTGCCAGCAGTGAAGAAGGGGGCGGATCACCCCTCCACTTT. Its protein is CASSEEGGGSPLHF. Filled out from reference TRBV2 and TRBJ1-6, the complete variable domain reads EPEVTQTPSHQVTQMGQEVILRCVPISNHLYFYWYRQILGQKVEFLVSFYNNEISEKSEIFDDQFSVERPDGSNFTLKIRSTKLEDSAMYFCASSEEGGGSPLHFGNGTRLTVT.

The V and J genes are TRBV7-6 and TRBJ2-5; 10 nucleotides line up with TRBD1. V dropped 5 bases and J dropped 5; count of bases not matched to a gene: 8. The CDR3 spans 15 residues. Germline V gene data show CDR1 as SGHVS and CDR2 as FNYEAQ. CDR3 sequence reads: CASSPTPDRGETQYF. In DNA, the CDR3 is TGTGCCAGCAGCCCGACTCCGGACAGGGGGGAGACCCAGTACTTC.

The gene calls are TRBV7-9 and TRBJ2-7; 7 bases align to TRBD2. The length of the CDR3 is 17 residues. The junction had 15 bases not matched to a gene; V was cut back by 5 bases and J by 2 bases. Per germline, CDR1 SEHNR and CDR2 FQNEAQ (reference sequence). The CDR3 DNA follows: TGTGCCAGCAGCCCTCCGACTGGCGGGAGTTATCCCTACGAGCAGTACTTC. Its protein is CASSPPTGGSYPYEQYF.

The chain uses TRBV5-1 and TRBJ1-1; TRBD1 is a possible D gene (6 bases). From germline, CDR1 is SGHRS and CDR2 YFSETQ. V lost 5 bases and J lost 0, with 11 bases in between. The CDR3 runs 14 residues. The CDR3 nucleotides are TGCGCCAGCAGGGGCGGACAGATGAACACTGAAGCTTTCTTT. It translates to CASRGGQMNTEAFF.

CDR3 coding DNA: TGCGCCAGCAGCGCGGACCCGGGACAGGGAAGGAATGAGCAGTTCTTC. Protein product: CASSADPGQGRNEQFF. The chain uses TRBV5-1 and TRBJ2-1, with TRBD1 matching over 9 bases. Trimming removed 4 bases from V and 7 bases from J; junction bases left unmatched: 12. The CDR3 loop spans 16 amino acids. Per germline, CDR1 SGHRS and CDR2 YFSETQ.

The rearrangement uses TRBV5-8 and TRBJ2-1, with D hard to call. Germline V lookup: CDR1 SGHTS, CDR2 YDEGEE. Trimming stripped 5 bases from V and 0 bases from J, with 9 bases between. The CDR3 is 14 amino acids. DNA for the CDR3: TGTGCCAGCAGGGCTTGGAGCTCCTACAATGAGCAGTTCTTC. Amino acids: CASRAWSSYNEQFF.

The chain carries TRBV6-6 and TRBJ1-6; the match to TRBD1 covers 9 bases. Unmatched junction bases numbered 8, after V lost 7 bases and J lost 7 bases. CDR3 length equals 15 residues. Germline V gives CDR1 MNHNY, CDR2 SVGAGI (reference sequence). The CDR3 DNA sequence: TGTGCCAGCATTTCTCAGGGGACAGGGAATTCACCCCTCCACTTT. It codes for CASISQGTGNSPLHF.

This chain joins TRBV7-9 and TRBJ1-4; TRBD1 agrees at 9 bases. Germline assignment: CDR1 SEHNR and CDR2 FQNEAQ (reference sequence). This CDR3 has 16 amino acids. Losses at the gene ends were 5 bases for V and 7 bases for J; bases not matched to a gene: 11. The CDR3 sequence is CASSSLQGTGFEKLFF. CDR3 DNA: TGTGCCAGCAGCAGCTTGCAGGGGACAGGGTTTGAAAAACTGTTTTTT.

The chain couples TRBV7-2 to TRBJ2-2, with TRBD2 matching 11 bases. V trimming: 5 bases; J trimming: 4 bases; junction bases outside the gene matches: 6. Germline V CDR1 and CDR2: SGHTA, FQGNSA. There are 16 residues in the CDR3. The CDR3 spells CASSPLAGALTGELFF. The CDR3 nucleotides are TGTGCCAGCAGCCCACTAGCGGGGGCGCTCACCGGGGAGCTGTTTTTT.

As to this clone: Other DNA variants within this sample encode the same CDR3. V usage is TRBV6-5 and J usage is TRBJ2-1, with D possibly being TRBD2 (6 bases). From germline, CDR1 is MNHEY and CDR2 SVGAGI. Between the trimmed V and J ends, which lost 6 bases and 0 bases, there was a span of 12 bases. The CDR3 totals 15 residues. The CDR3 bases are TGTGCCAGCAGGGTCGGGGGAAGCTCCTACAATGAGCAGTTCTTC. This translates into CASRVGGSSYNEQFF.

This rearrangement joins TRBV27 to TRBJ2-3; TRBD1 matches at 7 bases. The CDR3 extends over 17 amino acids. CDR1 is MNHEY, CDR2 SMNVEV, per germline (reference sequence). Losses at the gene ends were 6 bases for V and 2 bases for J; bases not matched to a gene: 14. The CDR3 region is CASSPQVTGAYTDTQYF. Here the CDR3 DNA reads TGTGCCAGCAGCCCACAAGTCACAGGGGCCTACACAGATACGCAGTATTTT.

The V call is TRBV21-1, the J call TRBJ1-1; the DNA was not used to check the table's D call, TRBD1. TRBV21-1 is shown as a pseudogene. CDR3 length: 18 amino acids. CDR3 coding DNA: TGTGCCAGCAGCAAAAGAGGCCCCGAGGGCCAGGGGATTGCTGAAGCTTTCTTT. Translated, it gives CASSKRGPEGQGIAEAFF.

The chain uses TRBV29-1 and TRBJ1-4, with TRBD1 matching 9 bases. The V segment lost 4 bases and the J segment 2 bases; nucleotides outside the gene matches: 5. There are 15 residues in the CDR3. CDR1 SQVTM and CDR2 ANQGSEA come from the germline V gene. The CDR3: CSVGRTGGTNEKLFF. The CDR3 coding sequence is TGCAGCGTTGGCCGAACAGGGGGCACTAATGAAAAACTGTTTTTT.

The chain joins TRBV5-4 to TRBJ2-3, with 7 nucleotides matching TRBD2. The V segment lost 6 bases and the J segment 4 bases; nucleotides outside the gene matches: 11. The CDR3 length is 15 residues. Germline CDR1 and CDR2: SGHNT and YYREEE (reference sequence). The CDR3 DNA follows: TGTGCCAGCACCCGTGCCGGGACTATGCCAGATACGCAGTATTTT. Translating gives CASTRAGTMPDTQYF.

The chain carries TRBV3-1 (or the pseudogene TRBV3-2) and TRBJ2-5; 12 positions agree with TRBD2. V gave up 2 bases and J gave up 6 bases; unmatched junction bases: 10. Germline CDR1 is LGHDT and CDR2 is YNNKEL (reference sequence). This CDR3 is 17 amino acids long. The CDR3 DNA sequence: TGTGCCAGCAGCCAATCAACTAGCGGGAGGATTAAGAAGACCCAGTACTTC. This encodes CASSQSTSGRIKKTQYF.